The clone carrying this T cell receptor (beta chain) was observed a few times. Its antigen is not identified. The V end lost 4 bases, the J end lost 6 bases, and 9 bases lay between the germline ends. This CDR3 region has 12 residues. Germline V gene data show CDR1 as SGDLS and CDR2 as YYNGEE. This specimen belongs to a study of T-cell reconstitution after alpha-beta-depleted transplantation in children. Study-level points and caveats: The origin of high day-60 TCRbeta diversity in some patients lay in surviving recipient T cells and thymic progenitors.

A library of TCRbeta sequences, prepared with unique molecular identifiers, was generated. Each CDR3 protein is one row after TCRdb ran MiXCR on the PCR reads. The table includes roughly 790,000 distinct CDR3 sequences, 16% detected once. The chain is built from TRBV9 and TRBJ2-3; D call uncertain. The input for sequencing was PBMCs, mostly from graft donor cells, taken 360 days after TCRalphabeta/CD19-depleted stem cell transplant. The source of this sequence is a male patient between 5 and 17 years old who had a stem cell transplant for acute lymphoblastic leukemia, so the T cells may come from the graft donor. The DNA for the CDR3 is TGTGCCAGCAGCCCCGTAGGGGATACGCAGTATTTT. This encodes CASSPVGDTQYF. Drawing the rest from reference TRBV9 and TRBJ2-3, the complete variable domain is DSGVTQTPKHLITATGQRVTLRCSPRSGDLSVYWYQQSLDQGLQFLIQYYNGEERAKGNILERFSAQQFPDLHSELNLSSLELGDSALYFCASSPVGDTQYFGPGTRLTVL.